This T cell receptor (beta chain) was captured by sequencing in a study of CD8 T cells in Susac syndrome. RNA amounts of about 0.5 to 1 ug underwent reverse transcription with random hexamers. Amplification of TCR beta CDR3 was carried out by immunoSEQ multiplex PCR, which covered 54 Vbeta and 13 Jbeta segments. TCRdb called the immunoSEQ multiplex PCR reads again in MiXCR, with one record for every CDR3 protein. The sample has fewer than 350,000 distinct CDR3 sequences; under 95% are singletons. V lost 4 bases to trimming and J lost 7 bases, with 10 bases between them. CDR3 length: 13 residues. The germline CDR1 and CDR2 sequences are KGHDR and SFDVKD.

What was sequenced was CD4+ T cells from PBMCs. The source is a human donor with multiple sclerosis. The chain joins TRBV24-1 to TRBJ2-1; no firm D call. CDR3 DNA sequence: TGTGCCACCAGTGACCCTTGGAGAAATGAGCAGTTCTTC. Translation: CATSDPWRNEQFF.